Below are 21 T cell receptor beta chains sequenced from a single sample in a study of blood T cell repertoires in COVID-19. Produced via immunoSEQ multiplex PCR; TCRdb's table is partial and in-frame only. Of almost 250,000 clones in the sample, 86% are singletons; the top ten hold roughly 5.2%. Material: peripheral blood. Receptors originate from a woman aged 80 or older with COVID-19, enrolled during active disease.

The sample holds one count of this clone. This chain joins TRBV29-1 and TRBJ1-2, with D unclear. The CDR3 contains 11 residues. Germline V gene lookup returns CDR1 SQVTM and CDR2 ANQGSEA. V was clipped by 4 bases and J by 7 bases, with 10 bases between them. The DNA for the CDR3 is TGCAGCGTTGCTGGCGGGTTTGGCTACACCTTC. Translating gives CSVAGGFGYTF.

The chain carries TRBV2 and TRBJ2-7; 8 bases align to TRBD1. With V trimmed by 8 bases and J by 2 bases, 5 bases remained unmatched. Germline V gene data show CDR1 as SNHLY and CDR2 as FYNNEI. This CDR3 spans 13 amino acids. The CDR3 sequence: CASGRTGPYEQYF. CDR3 DNA sequence: TGTGCCAGCGGGAGGACAGGGCCCTACGAGCAGTACTTC.

The chain recombines TRBV3-1 (or the pseudogene TRBV3-2) with TRBJ2-2, with D possibly matching TRBD2 (5 bases). Trimming cost V 1 base and J 1 base, with 7 bases left between them. The CDR3 has 15 residues. CDR1 is LGHDT, CDR2 YNNKEL, per germline (reference sequence). CDR3 protein: CASSQGGLNTGELFF. In nucleotides, the CDR3 is TGTGCCAGCAGCCAAGGAGGGTTGAACACCGGGGAGCTGTTTTTT.

CDR3 residues: CASSLEQGFWPGELFF. CDR3 bases: TGTGCCAGCAGCTTAGAGCAGGGGTTTTGGCCCGGGGAGCTGTTTTTT. This chain uses TRBV7-2 with TRBJ2-2; tentative D call: TRBD1 (6 bases). Trimming removed 1 base at V and 6 bases at J, with 15 bases between. Germline CDR1 and CDR2: SGHTA and FQGNSA. The CDR3 is 16 amino acids.

The CDR3 DNA reads as TGTGCCAGCAGGGTAGCGGGTTGGGTAGAGACCCAGTACTTC. This translates into CASRVAGWVETQYF. The V call is TRBV2, the J call TRBJ2-5, with 7 positions matching TRBD2. CDR1 is SNHLY and CDR2 is FYNNEI in the germline V gene. Trimming took 6 bases from V and 4 from J; bases not matched to a gene: 8. The CDR3 totals 14 residues.

CDR3 sequence: CATTQNTGELFF. CDR3 DNA sequence: TGTGCCACAACGCAGAACACCGGGGAGCTGTTTTTT. The V call is TRBV28, the J call TRBJ1-3; D call uncertain. The J call may be incorrect, as the DNA end agrees better with TRBJ2-2. CDR3 length equals 12 residues. CDR1 MDHEN and CDR2 SYDVKM come from the germline V gene.

In DNA, the CDR3 is TGTGCCAGCAGCCGGGACAGGGCTCTCGGGGCCAACGTCCTGACTTTC. Its protein is CASSRDRALGANVLTF. V gene TRBV6-6 combines with J gene TRBJ2-6, with 9 nucleotides matching TRBD1. Germline CDR1 is MNHNY and CDR2 is SVGAGI (reference sequence). This CDR3 has 16 residues. V shed 6 bases, J shed 4 bases, and the junction held 7 bases outside the gene matches.

The chain is built from TRBV20-1 and TRBJ1-3, with D hard to call. CDR1 and CDR2 from the germline V gene are DFQATT and SNEGSKA (reference sequence). Deletions cut 5 bases from V and 9 bases from J, with 11 bases between. This CDR3 has 11 amino acids. CDR3 nucleotides: TGCAGTGCTCCCGCAGGTTCCACCATATATTTT. Translating gives CSAPAGSTIYF.

This rearrangement joins TRBV5-4 to TRBJ1-2, with 7 nucleotides matching TRBD1. CDR1 and CDR2 from the germline V gene are SGHNT and YYREEE (reference sequence). The V and J ends lost 0 bases and 4 bases, in that order; junction bases with no gene match: 6. This CDR3 is built from 15 residues. The chain's CDR3 is CASSLEQGLGYGYTF. CDR3 DNA sequence: TGTGCCAGCAGCTTGGAACAGGGGCTTGGCTATGGCTACACCTTC.

The CDR3, as DNA: TGTGCCACCAGTGACCCCCATTTCACAGATACGCAGTATTTT. Translated, it gives CATSDPHFTDTQYF. J is TRBJ2-3 and V is TRBV24-1; no reliable D call. CDR1 is KGHDR, CDR2 SFDVKD, per germline. With 4 bases removed from V and 2 bases from J, the gap between germline ends came to 9 bases. The CDR3 length is 14 residues.

The chain carries TRBV27 and TRBJ1-2; 7 bases match TRBD1. The CDR3 consists of 14 residues. V trimming: 3 bases; J trimming: 10 bases; junction bases outside the gene matches: 11. Germline CDR1 and CDR2: MNHEY and SMNVEV (reference sequence). In nucleotides, the CDR3 is TGTGCCAGCAGTTTGAGCGGACAGGTGGGAGTCTACACCTTC. Amino acids: CASSLSGQVGVYTF.

The CDR3 is CASSQETTGNYGYTF. DNA for the CDR3: TGCGCCAGCAGCCAAGAGACGACAGGGAACTATGGCTACACCTTC. The rearrangement joins TRBV4-3 to TRBJ1-2, with 7 nucleotides matching TRBD1. The CDR3 loop spans 15 amino acids. V lost 0 bases to trimming and J lost 2 bases; unmatched junction nucleotides: 3. Germline V gene lookup returns CDR1 LGHNA and CDR2 YSLEER.

This chain's CDR3 is CASSPLWNTEAFF. The CDR3 coding sequence is TGTGCCAGCAGCCCCCTATGGAACACTGAAGCTTTCTTT. V is TRBV7-8 and J is TRBJ1-1; D gene uncertain. The CDR3 covers 13 residues. Trimming left V 5 bases short and J 1 base short, with 8 bases between. Germline V gene lookup returns CDR1 SGHVS and CDR2 FQNEAQ. Filled out from reference TRBV7-8 and TRBJ1-1, the complete variable domain reads GAGVSQSPRYKVAKRGQDVALRCDPISGHVSLFWYQQALGQGPEFLTYFQNEAQLDKSGLPSDRFFAERPEGSVSTLKIQRTQQEDSAVYLCASSPLWNTEAFFGQGTRLTVV.

The genes are TRBV4-1 and TRBJ2-5, with TRBD1 identical over 9 bases. This CDR3 comprises 16 residues. After removal of 0 bases from V and 7 bases from J, the junction contained 9 bases not matched to a gene. Germline values: CDR1 MGHRA, CDR2 YSYEKL. CDR3 in DNA: TGCGCCAGCAGCCAAGAAGAACAGGGGGCGATGGGGACCCAGTACTTC. Amino acids: CASSQEEQGAMGTQYF.

The rearrangement joins TRBV9 to TRBJ2-3, with 14 positions matching TRBD2. This CDR3 is built from 16 residues. J lost 5 bases, V lost 4 bases, and 6 bases had no gene match. Germline V gene data show CDR1 as SGDLS and CDR2 as YYNGEE. CDR3 DNA sequence: TGTGCCAGCAGCATACGACTAGCGGGGGGGGAAGATACGCAGTATTTT. It translates to CASSIRLAGGEDTQYF.

The V and J genes are TRBV6-2 or TRBV6-3 and TRBJ2-7, with 10 bases matching TRBD2. This CDR3 comprises 15 residues. The ends lost 3 bases at V and 5 bases at J; junction bases unmatched: 7. Germline assignment: CDR1 MNHEY and CDR2 SVGEGT. CDR3 sequence: CASSYGGLAQNEQYF. Written as DNA, the CDR3 is TGTGCCAGCAGTTATGGGGGACTAGCGCAGAACGAGCAGTACTTC.

V usage is TRBV6-5 and J usage is TRBJ2-7, with TRBD2 identical over 10 bases. With V trimmed by 2 bases and J by 1 base, 5 bases remained unmatched. Germline-derived CDR1 and CDR2 are MNHEY and SVGAGI. The CDR3 has 16 amino acids. DNA for the CDR3: TGTGCCAGCAGTTACCTATCTAGCGGGAGTTCCTACGAGCAGTACTTC. Encoded protein: CASSYLSSGSSYEQYF.

The V gene is TRBV5-4, the J gene TRBJ2-3, with 10 bases identical to TRBD2. The CDR3 consists of 16 residues. Germline loops: CDR1 SGHNT, CDR2 YYREEE (reference sequence). With 1 base clipped from V and 3 bases from J, the junction kept 5 bases outside the gene matches. In DNA, the CDR3 is TGTGCCAGCAGCTTGCCTAGCGGGGGACTAACAGATACGCAGTATTTT. This encodes CASSLPSGGLTDTQYF.

The chain joins TRBV29-1 to TRBJ1-1, with D unresolved. Per the germline V gene, CDR1 is SQVTM and CDR2 is ANQGSEA. Deletions cut 5 bases from V and 6 bases from J, with 16 bases between. This CDR3 comprises 13 residues. Written as DNA, the CDR3 is TGCAGCGTTCTACCTAAAAATAGAGCTGAAGCTTTCTTT. Translation: CSVLPKNRAEAFF.

A word on this clone: Distinct nucleotide sequences in the sample also encode this CDR3. The chain links TRBV19 to TRBJ1-1, with TRBD1 as a possible D gene (6 bases). CDR1 LNHDA and CDR2 SQIVND come from the germline V gene (reference sequence). The CDR3 covers 14 residues. V gave up 3 bases and J gave up 3 bases, with 11 bases separating them. This CDR3 reads CASSITGLDTEAFF. CDR3 nucleotide sequence: TGTGCCAGTAGTATCACAGGGTTAGACACTGAAGCTTTCTTT.

As to this clone: This CDR3 is also generated by other DNA sequences in the sample. V gene TRBV2 combines with J gene TRBJ2-6, with D tentatively TRBD1 (5 bases). V was cut by 7 bases and J by 2 bases, with 9 bases left in between. The CDR3 sequence is 14 residues long. Germline CDR1 is SNHLY and CDR2 is FYNNEI. The CDR3 sequence: CASTGQPGANVLTF. The CDR3 DNA reads TGTGCCAGCACAGGACAACCTGGGGCCAACGTCCTGACTTTC.